Listed below are T cell receptor beta chains from one sample, sequenced in a study of blood T cell repertoires in COVID-19. Profiled with immunoSEQ multiplex PCR; TCRdb holds only in-frame clones, not every one. The data hold 65,000 to 90,000 clones, with 85% to 90% observed a single time. Sequencing was performed on peripheral blood. These receptor sequences come from a man older than 75 with acute or convalescent COVID-19. Both conserved end residues are part of each CDR3. Fields, in order: V gene, CDR3 length, CDR3 protein.

V gene: TRBV6-5
CDR3 length: 14
CDR3 protein: CASSQFRGGYEQYF

V gene: TRBV7-9
CDR3 length: 15
CDR3 protein: CASSAPGQGVDTQYF

V gene: TRBV10-2
CDR3 length: 14
CDR3 protein: CASSVIRGEDGYTF

V gene: TRBV19
CDR3 length: 15
CDR3 protein: CASMTTGQGDQPQHF

V gene: TRBV5-5
CDR3 length: 15
CDR3 protein: CASSSSGVPGNTIYF

V gene: TRBV9
CDR3 length: 15
CDR3 protein: CASSGRAAANTEAFF

V gene: TRBV5-6
CDR3 length: 11
CDR3 protein: CASSYQDRRIF

V gene: TRBV7-2
CDR3 length: 13
CDR3 protein: CASSLAFLETQYF

V gene: TRBV7-9
CDR3 length: 12
CDR3 protein: CASSRQDNEQFF

V gene: TRBV6-2/TRBV6-3
CDR3 length: 14
CDR3 protein: CASSFGSATYEQYF

V gene: TRBV29-1
CDR3 length: 13
CDR3 protein: CSVEGLSTDTQYF

V gene: TRBV5-1
CDR3 length: 14
CDR3 protein: CASSTGQGGEKLFF

V gene: TRBV30
CDR3 length: 12
CDR3 protein: CAWSYESPGYTF

V gene: TRBV21-1
CDR3 length: 15
CDR3 protein: CASSKDRDPSDEQYF

V gene: TRBV15
CDR3 length: 16
CDR3 protein: CATIKTSGGYQETQYF

V gene: TRBV9
CDR3 length: 14
CDR3 protein: CASSVEVGPYGYTF

V gene: TRBV29-1
CDR3 length: 17
CDR3 protein: CSVGTLSGITSYNEQFF

V gene: TRBV7-3
CDR3 length: 15
CDR3 protein: CASSLVAGGGETQYF

V gene: TRBV2
CDR3 length: 13
CDR3 protein: CASGEGRYNEQFF

V gene: TRBV5-6
CDR3 length: 15
CDR3 protein: CASRTGGPDSYEQYF

V gene: TRBV9
CDR3 length: 14
CDR3 protein: CASSVRDRNTEAFF

V gene: TRBV2
CDR3 length: 14
CDR3 protein: CASSEQGGNEKLFF

V gene: TRBV5-4
CDR3 length: 16
CDR3 protein: CASSLAPSATNEKLFF

V gene: TRBV29-1
CDR3 length: 13
CDR3 protein: CSAAETGSTEAFF

V gene: TRBV5-1
CDR3 length: 13
CDR3 protein: CASSLGARYEQYF

V gene: TRBV2
CDR3 length: 14
CDR3 protein: CASRSGLGNQPQHF

V gene: TRBV2
CDR3 length: 17
CDR3 protein: CASSAGNRGATNEKLFF

V gene: TRBV27
CDR3 length: 18
CDR3 protein: CASSLGPRLAGVRETQYF

V gene: TRBV4-1
CDR3 length: 16
CDR3 protein: CASSQDYKSSYNEQFF

V gene: TRBV2
CDR3 length: 15
CDR3 protein: CASSTLGGQQETQYF

V gene: TRBV6-5
CDR3 length: 14
CDR3 protein: CASRDRGLTDTQYF